This is a list of T cell receptor beta chains from one sample in a study of vaccination and CD4 T cells after COVID-19. In TCRdb, the PCR reads were re-called with MiXCR into one record per CDR3 protein. The sample carries almost 20,000 distinct CDR3 sequences, 42% recorded once. Their cognate antigens are unknown. Sequencing was performed on CD4+ T cells from blood, cultured in vitro, taken before SARS-CoV-2 vaccination. These receptors were collected from a human donor who received a COVID-19 vaccine. Each CDR3 is given with its conserved first and last residue. D genes are given only for firm matches. Rows may omit the clone size; those that give it use once, few, many or a size class.

j_call v_call clone_size d_call cdr3_nt cdr3_aa
TRBJ2-6 TRBV6-7 NA TRBD2 TGTGCCAGCATTACGGGACTAGCGGGGCTCCGGGATCGGGCCAACGTCCTGACTTTC CASITGLAGLRDRANVLTF
TRBJ2-7 TRBV6-1 NA TRBD1 TGTGCCACCGGGACAGGGAACGAGCAGTACTTC CATGTGNEQYF
TRBJ1-6 TRBV3-1 NA NA TGTGCCAGCAGCCAAATCGGGACGTCCAATTCACCCCTCCACTTT CASSQIGTSNSPLHF
TRBJ2-5 TRBV20-1 NA TRBD1 TGCAGTGCGAGACAGGGGCAAGAGACCCAGTACTTC CSARQGQETQYF
TRBJ2-7 TRBV24-1 NA TRBD1 TGTGCCACAGCCGGGACAGGGCATCGGGAGCAGTACTTC CATAGTGHREQYF
TRBJ2-7 TRBV6-2/TRBV6-3 NA TRBD1 TGTGCCAGCAGAACATCCGGGACAGCTACCTACGAGCAGTACTTC CASRTSGTATYEQYF
TRBJ1-5 TRBV4-2 NA NA TGTGCCAGCAGCCAAGATGGCAGGGGCGATAATCAGCCCCAGCATTTT CASSQDGRGDNQPQHF
TRBJ2-1 TRBV12-3/TRBV12-4 NA TRBD2 TGTGCCAGCAGTCCCCAGGGACTAGCGTTGGATGAGCAGTTCTTC CASSPQGLALDEQFF
TRBJ1-2 TRBV7-2 NA NA TGTGCCAGCCCCTCGGGGGTAGCCTATGGCTACACCTTC CASPSGVAYGYTF
TRBJ1-1 TRBV6-5 NA NA TGTGCCAGCAGTTCGCGGAACACTGAAGCTTTCTTT CASSSRNTEAFF
TRBJ2-3 TRBV20-1 NA TRBD2 TGCAGTGCTCGGACTAGCGGGGCAGATACGCAGTATTTC CSARTSGADTQYF
TRBJ2-5 TRBV2 NA NA TGTGCCAGCAGTGTTCTTCAGGGAGGAGCGGGCGGAGAGACCCAGTACTTC CASSVLQGGAGGETQYF
TRBJ1-1 TRBV5-1 NA TRBD1 TGCGCCAGCAGCGTAACAGGGGACGGTGGAAAAGCTTTCTTT CASSVTGDGGKAFF
TRBJ1-1 TRBV7-9 NA NA TGTGCCAGCAGCTTAGTCTCTCACACTGAAGCTTTCTTT CASSLVSHTEAFF
TRBJ2-3 TRBV20-1 NA TRBD2 TGCAGTGCTAGGGGTACTAGCGGACCAGATACGCAGTATTTT CSARGTSGPDTQYF
TRBJ1-1 TRBV20-1 NA TRBD1 TGCAGTGCGCAACGGACAGGGGGCTCTAGAGGCACTGAAGCTTTCTTT CSAQRTGGSRGTEAFF
TRBJ1-1 TRBV24-1 few TRBD1 TGTGCCACCAGTGATCGTTCCCGGACAGGGACGACTGAAGCTTTCTTT CATSDRSRTGTTEAFF
TRBJ2-3 TRBV29-1 few NA TGCAGCTGTAAGCAGGGTGGAACAGATACGCAGTATTTT CSCKQGGTDTQYF
TRBJ2-7 TRBV19 NA NA TGTGCCAGTAGTATACGGGACCACTCCTACGAGCAGTACTTC CASSIRDHSYEQYF
TRBJ1-1 TRBV7-2 NA NA TGTGCCAGCAGCTTAGTCCTGGGGGTTGGCACTGAAGCTTTCTTT CASSLVLGVGTEAFF
TRBJ2-2 TRBV30 NA TRBD1 TGTGCCTGGAGTGTAGAGACAGGGGGCACCGGGGAGCTGTTTTTT CAWSVETGGTGELFF
TRBJ1-1 TRBV27 NA NA TGTGCCAGCAGCCGCCCTGGGGGGACTGAAGCTTTCTTT CASSRPGGTEAFF
TRBJ1-1 TRBV5-1 NA NA TGCGCCAGCAGCCCCTTCGACAGGCAGAACACTGAAGCTTTCTTT CASSPFDRQNTEAFF
TRBJ1-3 TRBV6-1 NA NA TGTGCCAGCAGTGAATTGTACAGGGAGAATGGAAACACCATATATTTT CASSELYRENGNTIYF
TRBJ2-2 TRBV20-1 NA NA TGCAGTGCTAGTATAGGGGCCCACGGGGAGCTGTTTTTT CSASIGAHGELFF
TRBJ1-1 TRBV6-1 NA TRBD1 TGTGCCAGCAGGACAGGGTGGACGAGGGCTTTCTTT CASRTGWTRAFF
TRBJ1-1 TRBV29-1 NA NA TGCAGCGTCGTGACAGGAAACACTGAAGCTTTCTTT CSVVTGNTEAFF
TRBJ2-2 TRBV4-2 NA TRBD1 TGTGCCAGCAGCCAAGATAAGATCCAGGGGGCGGCCGGGGAGCTGTTTTTT CASSQDKIQGAAGELFF
TRBJ1-2 TRBV2 NA NA TGTGCCAGCAATCGGGGTTTTTATGGCTACACCTTC CASNRGFYGYTF
TRBJ2-5 TRBV10-3 few NA TGTGCCATCAGTGCCGGACAGAACCAAGAGACCCAGTACTTC CAISAGQNQETQYF
TRBJ1-2 TRBV27 NA TRBD1 TGTGCCAGCGGAGTTTTAATGACAGGGAATAACTATGGCTACACCTTC CASGVLMTGNNYGYTF
TRBJ1-1 TRBV4-1 NA TRBD1 TGCGCCAGCAGCCCAGGGGCGAGTTTGGGGACAGTTGAAGCTTTCTTT CASSPGASLGTVEAFF
TRBJ1-2 TRBV11-3 NA NA TGTGCCAGCAGCTTGGGCAGGGTGGGCGGCTACACCTTC CASSLGRVGGYTF
TRBJ2-2 TRBV24-1 NA NA TGTGCCACCAGTGATTTGTTTGTCGGGCGAAAAGGGAACACCGGGGAGCTGTTTTTT CATSDLFVGRKGNTGELFF
TRBJ2-2 TRBV6-1 medium-sized TRBD1 TGTGCCAGCAAACGGAGAGAAGGGACAGGGGCGCTTGTTAGGGAGCTGTTTTTT CASKRREGTGALVRELFF
TRBJ1-5 TRBV20-1 NA TRBD1 TGCAGTGCTAAGCCCCCCACAGGGGCGGGCAATCAGCCCCAGCATTTT CSAKPPTGAGNQPQHF
TRBJ2-7 TRBV11-3 few TRBD1 TGTGCCAGCAGCTACTCCGGGACAGGGGACTACGAGCAGTACTTC CASSYSGTGDYEQYF
TRBJ2-1 TRBV5-1 NA NA TGCGCCAGCAGCTTGGATACGGGCTCCTACAATGAGCAGTTCTTC CASSLDTGSYNEQFF
TRBJ1-6 TRBV6-5 NA NA TGTGTCAGCAGCTACTCTTACGGGGGAGACTCACCCCTCCACTTT CVSSYSYGGDSPLHF
TRBJ1-1 TRBV7-8 once NA TGTGCCAGCAGCTTTGTGGGAGCGGACACTGAAGCTTTCTTT CASSFVGADTEAFF
TRBJ2-7 TRBV12-5 NA NA TGTGCTAGTGGTATTCCTCCCCACGAGCAGTACTTC CASGIPPHEQYF